This TCR beta chain appears in the sequencing data of a study of a mutant IDH1 vaccine in newly diagnosed glioma. About the study: Treatment recipients were approximately 62% male and about 40% female, and their mean age was around 40 years. Patients' prior therapy spanned radiotherapy, temozolomide, or both; most underwent both. Points from the study as a whole: No link was apparently found between pseudoprogression and changes in top peripheral T cell clonotypes.

Regarding this clone: The target antigen is unknown.

The V gene lost 4 bases and the J gene lost 1 base, with 21 bases spanning the gap. Germline CDR1 SGHRS, CDR2 YFSETQ. This CDR3 contains 19 residues. Time point in this sample: baseline, week 1 (first vaccination visit). Treatment meaning: pre-vaccination baseline after standard-of-care therapy. There were new WHO grade 3 or 4 astrocytomas in the donors, and these were IDH1-mutant and ATRX-lost. Here immunoSEQ multiplex PCR was the method, and the copy in TCRdb shows in-frame clones only, minus some. This repertoire shows 85,000 to 100,000 clones, about four fifths found once; its top ten account for around 7%.

This TCR was sampled from a woman between 45 and 60 years old with glioma. Sequencing was performed on PBMCs, taken from a glioma patient treated with radiotherapy, temozolomide or both. V and J are TRBV5-1 and TRBJ2-6; D is tentatively TRBD1 or TRBD2 (5 bases each). The CDR3, as DNA: TGCGCCAGCAGCCTAAAGTCTGGTCGGGGCGAGTCTGGGGCCAACGTCCTGACTTTC. It codes for CASSLKSGRGESGANVLTF.